The 23 T cell receptor beta chains reported below all come from one sample, sequenced in a study of blood T cell repertoires in COVID-19. Clones were read by immunoSEQ multiplex PCR, and TCRdb kept only the in-frame ones, dropping some. Among about 270,000 clones, around 89% were seen once, and the ten largest hold 0.95% to 1.5%. Sequenced sample: PBMCs or T cells enriched from blood (not recorded which). The receptors originated from a woman in her 40s with acute COVID-19.

As DNA, the CDR3 is TGTGCCAGCACCAAAATAGGGCGGGGGGGCGGAAGCAATCAGCCCCAGCATTTT. Translated, it gives CASTKIGRGGGSNQPQHF. This chain connects TRBV28 to TRBJ1-5; D perhaps matches TRBD1 (6 bases). Trimming pared 7 bases from V and 1 base from J, leaving 23 bases between. The CDR3 sequence is 18 residues long. CDR1 is MDHEN, CDR2 SYDVKM, per germline.

The chain uses TRBV29-1 and TRBJ2-1, with a weak D call TRBD1 (5 bases). V was shortened by 2 bases and J by 6 bases, with 14 bases between the two germline ends. Germline CDR1 and CDR2: SQVTM and ANQGSEA. The length of the CDR3 is 14 residues. Here the CDR3 reads CSVENTRRGNEQFF. The CDR3 region has the DNA TGCAGCGTTGAAAACACCCGAAGGGGCAATGAGCAGTTCTTC.

The V and J genes are TRBV7-9 and TRBJ1-2, with 9 bases fitting TRBD1. V trimming: 5 bases; J trimming: 1 base; junction bases outside the gene matches: 14. The germline gives CDR1 SEHNR, CDR2 FQNEAQ (reference sequence). The CDR3 loop spans 18 amino acids. The DNA of the CDR3 is TGTGCCAGCAGCCCGGTGGGCCCCCGGGACAGGGATAACTATGGCTACACCTTC. Encoded protein: CASSPVGPRDRDNYGYTF.

The chain joins TRBV19 to TRBJ1-5, with D maybe TRBD1 (5 bases). V was shortened by 7 bases and J by 0 bases, with 19 bases between the two germline ends. CDR3 length: 17 residues. The V gene's germline CDR1 is LNHDA and CDR2 SQIVND (reference sequence). In DNA, the CDR3 is TGTGCCAGTACCAAAGGGAGGGGCGCAGTTAGCAATCAGCCCCAGCATTTT. Translated, it gives CASTKGRGAVSNQPQHF. The full variable domain, with the rest looked up from reference TRBV19 and TRBJ1-5, is DGGITQSPKYLFRKEGQNVTLSCEQNLNHDAMYWYRQDPGQGLRLIYYSQIVNDFQKGDIAEGYSVSREKKESFPLTVTSAQKNPTAFYLCASTKGRGAVSNQPQHFGDGTRLSIL.

CDR3 amino acids: CASSPNPGQIYYGYTF. In DNA form, the CDR3 reads TGTGCCAGCAGTCCTAATCCCGGACAGATTTACTATGGCTACACCTTC. This sequence joins TRBV28 and TRBJ1-2; D possibly corresponds to TRBD1 (6 bases). The V gene lost 5 bases and the J gene lost 3 bases, with 19 bases spanning the gap. CDR3 size: 16 residues. The V gene's germline CDR1 is MDHEN and CDR2 SYDVKM.

The chain joins TRBV12-3 or TRBV12-4 to TRBJ2-7; D unclear. CDR3 length: 12 residues. The ends were cut back, 3 bases at V and 4 bases at J, with 7 bases in the middle. CDR3 residues: CASSFGGYEQYV. The CDR3 nucleotides read TGTGCCAGCAGTTTTGGCGGTTACGAGCAGTACGTC.

The CDR3 DNA reads TGTGCCAGCAAAGGAGGGCCCCGGACCGGGGAGCTGTTTTTT. This encodes CASKGGPRTGELFF. The chain recombines TRBV25-1 with TRBJ2-2; weak D call: TRBD2 (6 bases). The CDR3 runs 14 residues. V lost 7 bases to trimming and J lost 5 bases, with 14 bases between them. The V gene's germline CDR1 is MGHDK and CDR2 SYGVNS.

The chain is built from TRBV7-9 and TRBJ1-1, with no clear D. Trimming took 3 bases from V and 2 from J, leaving 7 bases between them. Germline V gives CDR1 SEHNR, CDR2 FQNEAQ (reference sequence). The CDR3 totals 13 residues. The CDR3 DNA reads TGTGCCAGCAGCTTCGATGGCAACACTGAAGCTTTCTTT. Protein: CASSFDGNTEAFF.

This clone was counted a few times. The V gene is TRBV18, the J gene TRBJ1-4; D unclear. The germline gives CDR1 KGHSH, CDR2 LQKENI. This CDR3 spans 15 amino acids. V was clipped by 2 bases and J by 5 bases, with 12 bases between them. CDR3 nucleotide sequence: TGTGCCAGCTCACCAGGCAGGAGGGAGAATGAAAAACTGTTTTTT. Protein: CASSPGRRENEKLFF.

The chain carries TRBV21-1 and TRBJ2-7; the table assigns TRBD1, which was not confirmed against the DNA. TRBV21-1 is described as a pseudogene. The CDR3 totals 16 residues. The chain's CDR3 is CASSSDRPALSYEQYV. The CDR3 coding sequence is TGTGCCAGCAGTAGTGACAGGCCAGCCCTCTCCTACGAGCAGTACGTC.

The chain recombines TRBV19 with TRBJ2-3, with 7 bases matching TRBD2. V trimming: 4 bases; J trimming: 6 bases; junction bases outside the gene matches: 7. The CDR3 spans 14 residues. The V gene's germline CDR1 is LNHDA and CDR2 SQIVND (reference sequence). CDR3 sequence: CASSRAGVMDTQYF. The CDR3 DNA sequence: TGTGCCAGTAGTAGGGCGGGAGTAATGGATACGCAGTATTTT.

The sample holds one count of this clone. The gene calls are TRBV29-1 and TRBJ2-3; 7 positions agree with TRBD2. The CDR3 length is 14 residues. CDR1 SQVTM and CDR2 ANQGSEA come from the germline V gene. The ends lost 4 bases at V and 2 bases at J; junction bases unmatched: 6. The CDR3 is CSVASSGVTDTQYF. The CDR3 DNA reads as TGCAGCGTTGCCTCTAGCGGAGTCACAGATACGCAGTATTTT.

This chain links TRBV6-2 or TRBV6-3 with TRBJ2-7; D is ambiguous. V gave up 4 bases and J gave up 2 bases, with 12 bases separating them. Germline V CDR1 and CDR2: MNHEY, SVGEGT. The CDR3 loop spans 14 amino acids. CDR3 nucleotides: TGTGCCAGCAGTTTTAGTGTCGGAGCCTACGAGCAGTACGTC. Amino acids: CASSFSVGAYEQYV.

The chain uses TRBV21-1 and TRBJ2-5; the D segment call TRBD1 is taken from the table without a DNA check. TRBV21-1 is classified as a pseudogene. CDR3 length: 14 residues. CDR3 region: CASSTDRGQVTQYF. The CDR3 coding sequence is TGTGCCAGCAGCACGGACAGGGGGCAAGTGACCCAGTACTTC.

The chain carries TRBV20-1 and TRBJ2-1, with a weak D call TRBD2 (6 bases). In germline, CDR1 is DFQATT, CDR2 SNEGSKA (reference sequence). V lost 3 bases and J lost 10, with 16 bases in between. This CDR3 comprises 13 residues. The CDR3 DNA is TGCAGTGCTAGTAGTTTGATCCTAGCGGAGCAGTTCTTC. Protein product: CSASSLILAEQFF.

The chain uses TRBV24-1 and TRBJ1-2, with D possibly matching TRBD1 (6 bases). Germline-derived CDR1 and CDR2 are KGHDR and SFDVKD. This CDR3 comprises 16 residues. The ends were cut back, 4 bases at V and 2 bases at J, with 16 bases in the middle. CDR3 in DNA: TGTGCCACCAGTGACCCGAGTCAGGGGAAAAACTATGGCTACACCTTC. Protein sequence: CATSDPSQGKNYGYTF.

CDR3 sequence reads: CASSFDGGTDTEAFF. CDR3 nucleotide sequence: TGTGCCAGCAGCTTCGACGGGGGGACGGACACTGAAGCTTTCTTT. The chain combines TRBV7-6 with TRBJ1-1, with a weak D call TRBD1 (5 bases). Trimming pared 3 bases from V and 3 bases from J, leaving 14 bases between. Germline CDR1 reads SGHVS; CDR2 reads FNYEAQ. The length of the CDR3 is 15 residues.

This sequence joins TRBV27 and TRBJ1-1; 10 bases align to TRBD1. The ends lost 9 bases at V and 6 bases at J; junction bases unmatched: 16. The V gene's germline CDR1 is MNHEY and CDR2 SMNVEV (reference sequence). The CDR3 contains 16 residues. CDR3 nucleotides: TGTGCCAGGTCAACCGGGACAGGGGACTGGGCCGCTGAAGCTTTCTTT. This codes for CARSTGTGDWAAEAFF.

The rearrangement joins TRBV5-1 to TRBJ1-2, with 11 bases identical to TRBD1. Trimming took 0 bases from V and 7 from J; bases not matched to a gene: 2. CDR1 SGHRS and CDR2 YFSETQ come from the germline V gene. The CDR3 loop spans 14 amino acids. CDR3 sequence reads: CASSLGTGGLGYTF. CDR3 in DNA: TGCGCCAGCAGCTTGGGGACAGGGGGCCTTGGCTACACCTTC.

This sequence joins TRBV5-1 and TRBJ1-4, with 10 positions matching TRBD1. V lost 4 bases, J lost 7 bases, and 7 bases stayed unmatched. The length of the CDR3 is 15 residues. In germline, CDR1 is SGHRS, CDR2 YFSETQ. The CDR3 is CASSPGQGSIEKLFF. The CDR3 nucleotides read TGCGCCAGCAGCCCGGGACAGGGGAGCATTGAAAAACTGTTTTTT. The full variable domain, completed using reference TRBV5-1 and TRBJ1-4, is KAGVTQTPRYLIKTRGQQVTLSCSPISGHRSVSWYQQTPGQGLQFLFEYFSETQRNKGNFPGRFSGRQFSNSRSEMNVSTLELGDSALYLCASSPGQGSIEKLFFGSGTQLSVL.

The sample holds one count of this clone. The chain uses TRBV19 and TRBJ1-2, with 7 bases aligning to TRBD1. V lost 7 bases, J lost 7 bases, and 12 bases stayed unmatched. CDR3 size: 14 residues. Germline CDR1 is LNHDA and CDR2 is SQIVND (reference sequence). CDR3 nucleotides: TGTGCCAGTACGGGGACAGCGCTCAAGCTTGGCTACACCTTC. It yields the protein CASTGTALKLGYTF. Together with reference TRBV19 and TRBJ1-2, the CDR3 gives the full variable domain: DGGITQSPKYLFRKEGQNVTLSCEQNLNHDAMYWYRQDPGQGLRLIYYSQIVNDFQKGDIAEGYSVSREKKESFPLTVTSAQKNPTAFYLCASTGTALKLGYTFGSGTRLTVV.

CDR3 region: CASSPQPAGDGEQFF. Written as DNA, the CDR3 is TGTGCCAGCTCACCACAACCAGCGGGAGACGGTGAGCAGTTCTTC. The rearrangement joins TRBV18 to TRBJ2-1, with 8 nucleotides matching TRBD2. This CDR3 is 15 amino acids long. Germline V gene data show CDR1 as KGHSH and CDR2 as LQKENI. Trimming cost V 1 base and J 9 bases; bases outside gene matches: 8.

This chain links TRBV28 with TRBJ2-3; D gene unclear. This CDR3 has 12 amino acids. Per germline, CDR1 MDHEN and CDR2 SYDVKM. Trimming pared 5 bases from V and 7 bases from J, leaving 10 bases between. CDR3 amino acids: CASSPSLYTQYF. The CDR3 DNA is TGTGCCAGCAGTCCCTCTTTGTATACGCAGTATTTT.